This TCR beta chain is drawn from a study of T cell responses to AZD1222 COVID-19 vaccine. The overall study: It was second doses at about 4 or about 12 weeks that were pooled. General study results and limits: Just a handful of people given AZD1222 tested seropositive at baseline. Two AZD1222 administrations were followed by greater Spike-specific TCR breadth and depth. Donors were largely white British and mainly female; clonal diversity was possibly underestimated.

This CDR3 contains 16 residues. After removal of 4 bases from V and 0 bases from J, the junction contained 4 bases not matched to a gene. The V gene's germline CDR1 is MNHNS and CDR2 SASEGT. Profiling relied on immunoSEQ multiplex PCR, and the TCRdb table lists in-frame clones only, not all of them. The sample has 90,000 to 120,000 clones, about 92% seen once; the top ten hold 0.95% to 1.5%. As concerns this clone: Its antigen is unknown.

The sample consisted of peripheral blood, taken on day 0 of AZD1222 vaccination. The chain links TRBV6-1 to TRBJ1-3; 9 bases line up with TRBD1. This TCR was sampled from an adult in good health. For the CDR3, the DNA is TGTGCCAGCAGTGGCCGGGACAGGGACTCTGGAAACACCATATATTTT. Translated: CASSGRDRDSGNTIYF.